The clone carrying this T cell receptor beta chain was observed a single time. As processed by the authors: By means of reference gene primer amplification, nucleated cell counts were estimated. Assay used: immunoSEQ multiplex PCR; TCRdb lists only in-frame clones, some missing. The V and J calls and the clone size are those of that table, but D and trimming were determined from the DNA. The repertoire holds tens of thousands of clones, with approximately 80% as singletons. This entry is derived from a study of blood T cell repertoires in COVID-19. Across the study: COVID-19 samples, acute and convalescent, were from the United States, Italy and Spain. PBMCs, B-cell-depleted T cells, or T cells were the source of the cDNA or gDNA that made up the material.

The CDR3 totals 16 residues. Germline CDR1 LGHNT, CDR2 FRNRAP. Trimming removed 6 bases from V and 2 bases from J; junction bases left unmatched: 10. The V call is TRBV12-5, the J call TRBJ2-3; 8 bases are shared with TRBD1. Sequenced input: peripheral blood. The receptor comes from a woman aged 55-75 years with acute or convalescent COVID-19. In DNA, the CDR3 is TGTGCTAGTGGAGCTGGACAGGGACTCTACACAGATACGCAGTATTTT. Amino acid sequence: CASGAGQGLYTDTQYF. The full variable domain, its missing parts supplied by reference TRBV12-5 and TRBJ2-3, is DARVTQTPRHKVTEMGQEVTMRCQPILGHNTVFWYRQTMMQGLELLAYFRNRAPLDDSGMPKDRFSAEMPDATLATLKIQPSEPRDSAVYFCASGAGQGLYTDTQYFGPGTRLTVL.